Each of the 24 T cell receptor beta chains below was sequenced from the same sample in a study of shared clonotypes between healthy human individuals. Terminally differentiated effector memory CD45RA+ cells were excluded from the naive CD8 cells, which were CD45RO-negative and positively selected for CCR7. TCRdb's copy holds only in-frame clones and misses some; the assay was immunoSEQ multiplex PCR. The data hold about 1.9 million clones, with 80% to 95% observed a single time. The sample was naive CD8+ T cells from PBMCs. The receptors stem from a man aged 18 to 29 in good health. Some clones in this sample may be carry-over from other donors' samples.

This clone occurred once. CDR3 loop: CASSQGGREDNPYF. CDR3 in DNA: TGTGCCAGCAGCCAAGGGGGCCGGGAGGACAACCCGTACTTC. The gene calls are TRBV28 and TRBJ2-7; D could derive from TRBD1 or TRBD2 (7 bases each). Trimming left V 6 bases short and J 12 bases short, with 24 bases between. The length of the CDR3 is 14 residues. Germline V lookup: CDR1 MDHEN, CDR2 SYDVKM.

This chain connects TRBV7-9 to TRBJ1-1; a weak D match, TRBD1 (6 bases). This CDR3 is 14 amino acids long. V lost 3 bases, J lost 4 bases, and 12 bases lay in between. Germline CDR1 and CDR2: SEHNR and FQNEAQ (reference sequence). This chain's CDR3 is CASSFGAGVTEAFF. In DNA form, the CDR3 reads TGTGCCAGCAGCTTTGGGGCAGGGGTCACTGAAGCTTTCTTT.

The chain carries TRBV28 and TRBJ2-5; the D is unclear. This CDR3 region has 14 residues. Trimming removed 5 bases from V and 3 bases from J, with 13 bases in between. Germline V gives CDR1 MDHEN, CDR2 SYDVKM. Here the CDR3 reads CASSSSWTEETQYF. In DNA form, the CDR3 reads TGTGCCAGCAGTAGTTCATGGACCGAAGAGACCCAGTACTTC.

This clone was seen just once. The rearrangement uses TRBV27 and TRBJ2-2, with TRBD1 identical over 8 bases. J gave up 1 base and V 11 bases, and 6 bases lay outside the gene matches. From germline, CDR1 is MNHEY and CDR2 SMNVEV (reference sequence). The CDR3 length is 14 residues. The CDR3: CAARGTGNTGELFF. For the CDR3, the DNA is TGTGCCGCCCGCGGGACAGGGAACACCGGGGAGCTGTTTTTT.

The V and J genes are TRBV28 and TRBJ2-5; D is ambiguous. V was shortened by 8 bases and J by 2 bases, with 9 bases between the two germline ends. Germline loops: CDR1 MDHEN, CDR2 SYDVKM. The CDR3 has 12 residues. DNA for the CDR3: TGTGCCAGCTTCAACTCACAAGAGACCCAGTACTTC. It yields the protein CASFNSQETQYF.

This clone appeared a single time. This chain connects TRBV9 to TRBJ1-4; D is ambiguous. V was cut by 4 bases and J by 0 bases, with 10 bases left in between. The length of the CDR3 is 15 residues. Germline loops: CDR1 SGDLS, CDR2 YYNGEE. CDR3 nucleotides: TGTGCCAGCAGCCCCCGACAAGCAACTAATGAAAAACTGTTTTTT. The encoded protein is CASSPRQATNEKLFF.

The V and J genes are TRBV27 and TRBJ1-5; 11 bases line up with TRBD1. CDR3 length equals 13 residues. Trimming at V came to 10 bases and at J to 6 bases, leaving 5 bases not matched to a gene. The germline gives CDR1 MNHEY, CDR2 SMNVEV (reference sequence). CDR3 coding DNA: TGTGCCACCGGGACAGGGGGTTTTCAGCCCCAGCATTTT. This gives the protein CATGTGGFQPQHF.

This sequence joins TRBV28 and TRBJ2-3; D remains unclear. Germline CDR1 reads MDHEN; CDR2 reads SYDVKM. Trimming pared 6 bases from V and 4 bases from J, leaving 11 bases between. This CDR3 has 13 residues. CDR3 sequence: CASSRGAADTQYF. DNA for the CDR3: TGTGCCAGCAGCCGAGGTGCCGCAGATACGCAGTATTTT.

The chain couples TRBV11-3 to TRBJ1-1, with no clear D. Looked up from germline, CDR1 is SGHNT and CDR2 is YENEEA. CDR3 size: 13 residues. Trimming took off 1 base at V and 7 bases at J, with 10 bases between the two ends. The CDR3 coding sequence is TGTGCCAGCAGCTTAGGCGGGGTGGGTGAAGCTTTCTTT. Protein: CASSLGGVGEAFF.

The chain is built from TRBV18 and TRBJ2-3; D not resolved. V lost 0 bases and J 1 base, leaving 8 bases between the germline ends. The CDR3 contains 15 residues. CDR1 KGHSH and CDR2 LQKENI come from the germline V gene. The CDR3 sequence is CASSPPPVGTDTQYF. The CDR3 DNA reads as TGTGCCAGCTCACCACCGCCAGTCGGCACAGATACGCAGTATTTT.

Note on this clone: Other DNA sequences in this specimen translate into the identical CDR3. The chain has TRBV7-9 and TRBJ2-2, with D possibly being TRBD2 (7 bases). The CDR3 covers 16 residues. Germline V CDR1 and CDR2: SEHNR, FQNEAQ (reference sequence). V was trimmed by 0 bases and J by 2 bases, leaving 10 bases between them. CDR3 DNA sequence: TGTGCCAGCAGCTTAGCGGGAGGGGGAAACACCGGGGAGCTGTTTTTT. This translates into CASSLAGGGNTGELFF.

The rearrangement uses TRBV11-2 and TRBJ2-6; the D gene is possibly TRBD2 (5 bases). Trimming took off 1 base at V and 1 base at J, with 8 bases between the two ends. Germline CDR1 and CDR2: SGHAT and FQNNGV. The CDR3 sequence is 16 residues long. CDR3 sequence reads: CASSLVRGSGANVLTF. The CDR3 DNA reads as TGTGCCAGCAGCTTAGTGAGAGGGTCTGGGGCCAACGTCCTGACTTTC.

V is TRBV27 and J is TRBJ2-1; D could derive from TRBD1 or TRBD2 (6 bases each). V lost 5 bases and J 9 bases, leaving 23 bases between the germline ends. Germline CDR1 is MNHEY and CDR2 is SMNVEV (reference sequence). The CDR3 loop spans 16 amino acids. The CDR3 loop is CASSPTVSGALIEQFF. Here the CDR3 DNA reads TGTGCCAGCAGTCCAACAGTGTCGGGGGCGCTTATTGAGCAGTTCTTC.

V gene TRBV5-1 combines with J gene TRBJ2-5; 9 bases line up with TRBD1. The germline CDR1 and CDR2 sequences are SGHRS and YFSETQ. Trimming removed 4 bases from V and 1 base from J; junction bases left unmatched: 11. The CDR3 has 17 residues. CDR3 sequence: CASSPGQGPSTQETQYF. CDR3 coding DNA: TGCGCCAGCAGCCCGGGACAGGGCCCCTCCACCCAAGAGACCCAGTACTTC.

The genes are TRBV19 and TRBJ1-5, with 7 bases that match TRBD1. The CDR3 runs to 18 residues. The germline V gene encodes CDR1 LNHDA and CDR2 SQIVND (reference sequence). V shed 1 base, J shed 4 bases, and the junction held 13 bases outside the gene matches. The CDR3: CASSIAPPTTGINQPQHF. For the CDR3, the DNA is TGTGCCAGTAGTATAGCACCACCGACGACAGGGATAAATCAGCCCCAGCATTTT. Supplemented by reference TRBV19 and TRBJ1-5, the full variable domain reads DGGITQSPKYLFRKEGQNVTLSCEQNLNHDAMYWYRQDPGQGLRLIYYSQIVNDFQKGDIAEGYSVSREKKESFPLTVTSAQKNPTAFYLCASSIAPPTTGINQPQHFGDGTRLSIL.

The chain uses TRBV19 and TRBJ1-5; tentatively, D is TRBD1 (5 bases). CDR3 length: 13 residues. V was trimmed by 1 base and J by 8 bases, leaving 9 bases between them. The V gene's germline CDR1 is LNHDA and CDR2 SQIVND (reference sequence). Here the CDR3 reads CASSIVADKPQHF. In DNA, the CDR3 is TGTGCCAGTAGTATAGTTGCGGACAAGCCCCAGCATTTT.

V gene TRBV27 combines with J gene TRBJ2-1; TRBD2 agrees at 13 bases. With 8 bases clipped from V and 7 bases from J, the junction kept 8 bases outside the gene matches. Germline values: CDR1 MNHEY, CDR2 SMNVEV (reference sequence). This CDR3 is 15 amino acids long. CDR3 region: CASYTLAGGPNEQFF. DNA of the CDR3: TGTGCCAGCTATACACTAGCGGGAGGGCCGAATGAGCAGTTCTTC.

The chain has TRBV27 and TRBJ2-1, with unresolved D. Per germline, CDR1 MNHEY and CDR2 SMNVEV (reference sequence). The CDR3 loop spans 14 amino acids. Trimming pared 3 bases from V and 1 base from J, leaving 7 bases between. CDR3 DNA: TGTGCCAGCAGTTTGGGGTGGTCCTACAATGAGCAGTTCTTC. Its protein is CASSLGWSYNEQFF.

This clone was observed a single time. The chain links TRBV5-8 to TRBJ1-5, with unresolved D. V was cut by 1 base and J by 7 bases, with 15 bases left in between. Germline V gene lookup returns CDR1 SGHTS and CDR2 YDEGEE. The CDR3 loop spans 15 amino acids. For the CDR3, the DNA is TGTGCCAGCAGCTTGAGTTTCGGGGAGTTCCAGCCCCAGCATTTT. Translated, it gives CASSLSFGEFQPQHF.

This rearrangement joins TRBV7-8 to TRBJ2-2; 7 nucleotides agree with TRBD2. V gave up 4 bases and J gave up 7 bases; unmatched junction bases: 12. CDR3 length equals 16 residues. Germline V CDR1 and CDR2: SGHVS, FQNEAQ. This CDR3 is CASSYSGLRGGGELFF. In nucleotides, the CDR3 is TGTGCCAGCAGCTATAGCGGGCTAAGAGGTGGCGGGGAGCTGTTTTTT.

The chain carries TRBV15 and TRBJ2-7; unclear D gene. V was pared by 6 bases and J by 4 bases, with 7 bases between. Germline assignment: CDR1 LNHNV and CDR2 YYDKDF (reference sequence). The CDR3 is made up of 11 amino acids. The DNA for the CDR3 is TGTGCCACCAGAAATAATTACGAGCAGTACTTC. Amino acid sequence: CATRNNYEQYF.

V is TRBV7-3 and J is TRBJ2-3, with TRBD2 identical over 10 bases. The germline V gene encodes CDR1 SGHTA and CDR2 FQGTGA. J was trimmed by 2 bases and V by 5 bases; bases with no gene match: 4. This CDR3 is built from 15 residues. CDR3 protein: CASSLSGRDTDTQYF. Here the CDR3 DNA reads TGTGCCAGCAGCCTCAGCGGGAGGGACACAGATACGCAGTATTTT. The full variable domain, completed using reference TRBV7-3 and TRBJ2-3, is GAGVSQTPSNKVTEKGKYVELRCDPISGHTALYWYRQSLGQGPEFLIYFQGTGAADDSGLPNDRFFAVRPEGSVSTLKIQRTERGDSAVYLCASSLSGRDTDTQYFGPGTRLTVL.

The rearrangement uses TRBV14 and TRBJ2-5, with 7 positions matching TRBD1. The length of the CDR3 is 13 residues. Germline V lookup: CDR1 SGHDN, CDR2 FVKESK. V lost 7 bases, J lost 9 bases, and 11 bases stayed unmatched. In DNA form, the CDR3 reads TGTGCCAGCATCTCGGGACAGAGTGTCCCCCAGTACTTC. It translates to CASISGQSVPQYF.

V is TRBV7-9 and J is TRBJ2-5; the D gene is possibly TRBD2 (6 bases). The CDR3 contains 15 residues. Germline V lookup: CDR1 SEHNR, CDR2 FQNEAQ (reference sequence). V was trimmed by 1 base and J by 1 base, leaving 10 bases between them. The CDR3 DNA reads TGTGCCAGCAGCTTAGTGTCGGGAGTCCAAGAGACCCAGTACTTC. Its protein product is CASSLVSGVQETQYF.